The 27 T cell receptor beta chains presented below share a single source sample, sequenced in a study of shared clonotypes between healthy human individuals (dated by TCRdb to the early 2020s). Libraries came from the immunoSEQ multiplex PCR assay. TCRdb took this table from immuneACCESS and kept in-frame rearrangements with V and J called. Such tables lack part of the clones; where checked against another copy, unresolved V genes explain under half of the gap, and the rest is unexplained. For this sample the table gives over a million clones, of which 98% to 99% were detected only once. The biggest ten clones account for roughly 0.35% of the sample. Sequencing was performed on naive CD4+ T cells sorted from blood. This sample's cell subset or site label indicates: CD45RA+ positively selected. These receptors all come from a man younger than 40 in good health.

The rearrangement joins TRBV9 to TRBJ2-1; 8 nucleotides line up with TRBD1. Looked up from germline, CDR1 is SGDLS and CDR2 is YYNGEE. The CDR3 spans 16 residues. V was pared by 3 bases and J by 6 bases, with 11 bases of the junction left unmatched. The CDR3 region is CASSARTGQVRNEQFF. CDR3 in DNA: TGTGCCAGCAGCGCGAGGACAGGGCAAGTACGCAATGAGCAGTTCTTC.

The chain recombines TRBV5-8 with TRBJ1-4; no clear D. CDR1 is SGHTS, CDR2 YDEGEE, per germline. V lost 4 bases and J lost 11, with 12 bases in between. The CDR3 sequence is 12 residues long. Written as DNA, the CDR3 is TGTGCCAGCAGCCCGGACTCGTCGAAACTGTTTTTT. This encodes CASSPDSSKLFF.

The CDR3 loop reads CASGRPVWPQHF. As DNA, the CDR3 is TGTGCCAGCGGACGGCCCGTATGGCCCCAGCATTTT. This rearrangement joins TRBV19 to TRBJ1-5; no definite D call. CDR1 is LNHDA, CDR2 SQIVND, per germline (reference sequence). The CDR3 totals 12 residues. V gave up 9 bases and J gave up 9 bases, with 15 bases separating them.

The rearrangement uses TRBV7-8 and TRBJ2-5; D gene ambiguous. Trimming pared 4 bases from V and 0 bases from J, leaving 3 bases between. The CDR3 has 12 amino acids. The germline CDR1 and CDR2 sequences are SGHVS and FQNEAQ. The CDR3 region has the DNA TGTGCCAGCAGCTCGAACCAAGAGACCCAGTACTTC. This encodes CASSSNQETQYF.

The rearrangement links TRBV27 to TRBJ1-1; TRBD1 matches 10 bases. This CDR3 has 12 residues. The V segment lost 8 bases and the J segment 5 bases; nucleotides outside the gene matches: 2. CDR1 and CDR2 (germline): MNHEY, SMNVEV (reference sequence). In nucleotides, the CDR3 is TGTGCCAGCTGGACAGGGGGTACTGAAGCTTTCTTT. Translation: CASWTGGTEAFF.

CDR3 sequence: CSVQLHTQYF. The CDR3 coding sequence is TGCAGCGTCCAGTTGCATACGCAGTATTTT. The V and J genes are TRBV29-1 and TRBJ2-3; no firm D call. This CDR3 has 10 residues. V was pared by 6 bases and J by 7 bases, with 8 bases between. Germline CDR1 SQVTM, CDR2 ANQGSEA.

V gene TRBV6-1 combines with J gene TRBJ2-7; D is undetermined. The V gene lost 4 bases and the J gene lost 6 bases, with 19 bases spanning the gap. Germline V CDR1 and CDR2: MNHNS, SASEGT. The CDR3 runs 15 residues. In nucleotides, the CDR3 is TGTGCCAGCAGTGGGTTAGCCCACAAGACGATCGAGCAGTACTTC. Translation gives CASSGLAHKTIEQYF.

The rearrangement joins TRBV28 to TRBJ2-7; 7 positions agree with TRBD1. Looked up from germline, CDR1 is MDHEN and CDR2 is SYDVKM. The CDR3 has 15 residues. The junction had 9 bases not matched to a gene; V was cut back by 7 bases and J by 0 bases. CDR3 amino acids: CASKGTDFFSYEQYF. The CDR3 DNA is TGTGCCAGCAAAGGGACAGATTTTTTCTCCTACGAGCAGTACTTC.

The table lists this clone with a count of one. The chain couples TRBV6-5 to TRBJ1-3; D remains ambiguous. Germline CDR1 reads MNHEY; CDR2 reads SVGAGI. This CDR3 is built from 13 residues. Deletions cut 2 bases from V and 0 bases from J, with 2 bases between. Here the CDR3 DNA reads TGTGCCAGCAGTTACAACTCTGGAAACACCATATATTTT. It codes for CASSYNSGNTIYF.

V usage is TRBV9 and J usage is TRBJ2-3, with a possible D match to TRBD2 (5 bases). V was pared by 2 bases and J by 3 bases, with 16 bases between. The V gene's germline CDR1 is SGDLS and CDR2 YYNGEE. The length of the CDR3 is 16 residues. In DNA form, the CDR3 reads TGTGCCAGCAGCGTTATGAGGGCCTCGGCTACAGATACGCAGTATTTT. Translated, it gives CASSVMRASATDTQYF. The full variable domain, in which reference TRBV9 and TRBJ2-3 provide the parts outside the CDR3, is DSGVTQTPKHLITATGQRVTLRCSPRSGDLSVYWYQQSLDQGLQFLIQYYNGEERAKGNILERFSAQQFPDLHSELNLSSLELGDSALYFCASSVMRASATDTQYFGPGTRLTVL.

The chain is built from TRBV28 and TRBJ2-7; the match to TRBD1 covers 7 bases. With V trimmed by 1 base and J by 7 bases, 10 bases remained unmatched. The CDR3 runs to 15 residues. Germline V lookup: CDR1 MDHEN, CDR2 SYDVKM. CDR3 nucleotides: TGTGCCAGCAGTTTATTAAGGGGGCGCAACCCGGAGCAGTACTTC. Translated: CASSLLRGRNPEQYF. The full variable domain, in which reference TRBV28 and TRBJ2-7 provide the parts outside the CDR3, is DVKVTQSSRYLVKRTGEKVFLECVQDMDHENMFWYRQDPGLGLRLIYFSYDVKMKEKGDIPEGYSVSREKKERFSLILESASTNQTSMYLCASSLLRGRNPEQYFGPGTRLTVT.

CDR3 nucleotides: TGCGCCAGCAGAGGAGGGACTTACTCCTACGAGCAGTACTTC. This translates into CASRGGTYSYEQYF. The chain joins TRBV5-1 to TRBJ2-7; tentatively, D is TRBD2 (6 bases). V lost 5 bases and J lost 0, with 12 bases in between. This CDR3 has 14 amino acids. Germline lookup yields CDR1 SGHRS and CDR2 YFSETQ.

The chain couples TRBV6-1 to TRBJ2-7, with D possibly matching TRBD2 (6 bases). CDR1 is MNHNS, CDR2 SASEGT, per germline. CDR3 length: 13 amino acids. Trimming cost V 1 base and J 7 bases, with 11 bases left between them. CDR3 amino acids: CASSEGARGEQYF. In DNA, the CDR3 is TGTGCCAGCAGTGAAGGGGCCCGGGGGGAGCAGTACTTC.

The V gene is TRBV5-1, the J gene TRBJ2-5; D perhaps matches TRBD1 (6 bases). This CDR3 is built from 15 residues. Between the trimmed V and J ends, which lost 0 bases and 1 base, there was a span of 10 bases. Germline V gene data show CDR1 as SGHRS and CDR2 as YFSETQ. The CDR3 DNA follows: TGCGCCAGCAGCTTGGGACAGGATTTCCAAGAGACCCAGTACTTC. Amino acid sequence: CASSLGQDFQETQYF.

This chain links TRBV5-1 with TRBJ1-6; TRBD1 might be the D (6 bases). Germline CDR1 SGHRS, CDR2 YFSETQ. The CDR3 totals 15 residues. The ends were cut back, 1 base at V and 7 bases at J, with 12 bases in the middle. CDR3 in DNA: TGCGCCAGCAGCTTGAGTGGACAGTTAAATTCACCCCTCCACTTT. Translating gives CASSLSGQLNSPLHF.

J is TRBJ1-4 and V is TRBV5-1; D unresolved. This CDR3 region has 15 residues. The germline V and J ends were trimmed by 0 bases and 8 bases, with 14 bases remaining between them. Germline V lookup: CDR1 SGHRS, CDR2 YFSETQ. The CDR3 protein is CASSLATPRGEKLFF. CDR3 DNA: TGCGCCAGCAGCTTGGCAACCCCAAGAGGGGAAAAACTGTTTTTT.

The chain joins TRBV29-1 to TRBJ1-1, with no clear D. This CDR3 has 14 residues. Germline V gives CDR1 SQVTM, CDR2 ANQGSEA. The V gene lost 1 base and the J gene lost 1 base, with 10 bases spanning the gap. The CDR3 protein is CSVEGLWGNTEAFF. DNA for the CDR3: TGCAGCGTTGAAGGGCTGTGGGGGAACACTGAAGCTTTCTTT.

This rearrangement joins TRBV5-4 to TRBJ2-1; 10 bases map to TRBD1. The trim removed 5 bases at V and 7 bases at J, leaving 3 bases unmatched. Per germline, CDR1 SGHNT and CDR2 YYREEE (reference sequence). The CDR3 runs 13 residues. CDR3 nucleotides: TGTGCCAGCAGAATGGACAGGGGGAATGAGCAGTTCTTC. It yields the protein CASRMDRGNEQFF.

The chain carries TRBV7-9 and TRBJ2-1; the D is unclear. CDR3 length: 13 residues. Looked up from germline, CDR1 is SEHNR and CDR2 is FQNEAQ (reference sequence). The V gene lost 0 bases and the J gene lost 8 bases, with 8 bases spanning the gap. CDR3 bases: TGTGCCAGCAGCTTAGCGCGCGAGGATGAGCAGTTCTTC. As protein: CASSLAREDEQFF.

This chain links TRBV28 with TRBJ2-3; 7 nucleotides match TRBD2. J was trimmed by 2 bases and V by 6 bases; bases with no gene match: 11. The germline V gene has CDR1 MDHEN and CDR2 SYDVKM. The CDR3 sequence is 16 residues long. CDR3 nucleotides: TGTGCCAGCAGACCAACTAGCGAGATTATCACAGATACGCAGTATTTT. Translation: CASRPTSEIITDTQYF. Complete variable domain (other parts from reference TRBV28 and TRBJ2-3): DVKVTQSSRYLVKRTGEKVFLECVQDMDHENMFWYRQDPGLGLRLIYFSYDVKMKEKGDIPEGYSVSREKKERFSLILESASTNQTSMYLCASRPTSEIITDTQYFGPGTRLTVL.

CDR3 sequence (DNA): TGTGCCAGCAGCGTACAACCCACAGGGGGCTACGAGCAGTACTTC. This encodes CASSVQPTGGYEQYF. The chain carries TRBV9 and TRBJ2-7; 8 bases are a match to TRBD1. CDR3 length: 15 residues. V shed 1 base and J 3 bases; nucleotides not matched to a gene: 6. Germline-derived CDR1 and CDR2 are SGDLS and YYNGEE.

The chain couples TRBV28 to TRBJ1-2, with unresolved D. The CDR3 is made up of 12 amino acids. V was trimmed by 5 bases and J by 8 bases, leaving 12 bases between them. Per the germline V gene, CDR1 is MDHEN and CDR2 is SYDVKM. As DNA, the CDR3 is TGTGCCAGCAGTAGTTTCGGGGTCGGCTACACCTTC. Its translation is CASSSFGVGYTF.

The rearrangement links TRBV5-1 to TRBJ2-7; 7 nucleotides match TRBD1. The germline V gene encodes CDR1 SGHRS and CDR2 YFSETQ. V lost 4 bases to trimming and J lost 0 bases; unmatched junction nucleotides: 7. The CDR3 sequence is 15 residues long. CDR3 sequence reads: CASSTGTANSYEQYF. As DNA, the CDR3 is TGCGCCAGCAGCACGGGGACAGCGAACTCCTACGAGCAGTACTTC.

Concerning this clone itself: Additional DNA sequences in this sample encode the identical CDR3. Here the CDR3 DNA reads TGCGCCAGCAGCTTGGGTGGCGGGAGTCGCCACGAGCAGTACTTC. Its protein product is CASSLGGGSRHEQYF. This rearrangement joins TRBV5-1 to TRBJ2-7; the match to TRBD2 covers 7 bases. The CDR3 is 15 residues long. Germline V gene sequence: CDR1 SGHRS, CDR2 YFSETQ. The V segment lost 0 bases and the J segment 5 bases; nucleotides outside the gene matches: 8.

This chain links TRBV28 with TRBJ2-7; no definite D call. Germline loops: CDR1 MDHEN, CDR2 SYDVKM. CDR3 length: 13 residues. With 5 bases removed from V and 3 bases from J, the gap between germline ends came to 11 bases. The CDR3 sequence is CASSPPRRYEQYF. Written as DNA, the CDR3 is TGTGCCAGCAGTCCCCCCCGCCGCTACGAGCAGTACTTC.

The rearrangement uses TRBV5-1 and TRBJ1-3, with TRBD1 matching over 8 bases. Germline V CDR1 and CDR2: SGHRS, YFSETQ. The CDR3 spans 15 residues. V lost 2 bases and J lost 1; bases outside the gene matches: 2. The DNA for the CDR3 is TGCGCCAGCAGCTTCGGGACAGGATCTGGAAACACCATATATTTT. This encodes CASSFGTGSGNTIYF.

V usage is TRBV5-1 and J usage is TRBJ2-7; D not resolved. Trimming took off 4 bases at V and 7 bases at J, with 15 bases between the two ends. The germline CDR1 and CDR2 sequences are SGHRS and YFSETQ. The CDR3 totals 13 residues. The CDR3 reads CASSPSSPGEQYF. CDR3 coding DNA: TGCGCCAGCAGCCCCTCATCACCCGGGGAGCAGTACTTC.